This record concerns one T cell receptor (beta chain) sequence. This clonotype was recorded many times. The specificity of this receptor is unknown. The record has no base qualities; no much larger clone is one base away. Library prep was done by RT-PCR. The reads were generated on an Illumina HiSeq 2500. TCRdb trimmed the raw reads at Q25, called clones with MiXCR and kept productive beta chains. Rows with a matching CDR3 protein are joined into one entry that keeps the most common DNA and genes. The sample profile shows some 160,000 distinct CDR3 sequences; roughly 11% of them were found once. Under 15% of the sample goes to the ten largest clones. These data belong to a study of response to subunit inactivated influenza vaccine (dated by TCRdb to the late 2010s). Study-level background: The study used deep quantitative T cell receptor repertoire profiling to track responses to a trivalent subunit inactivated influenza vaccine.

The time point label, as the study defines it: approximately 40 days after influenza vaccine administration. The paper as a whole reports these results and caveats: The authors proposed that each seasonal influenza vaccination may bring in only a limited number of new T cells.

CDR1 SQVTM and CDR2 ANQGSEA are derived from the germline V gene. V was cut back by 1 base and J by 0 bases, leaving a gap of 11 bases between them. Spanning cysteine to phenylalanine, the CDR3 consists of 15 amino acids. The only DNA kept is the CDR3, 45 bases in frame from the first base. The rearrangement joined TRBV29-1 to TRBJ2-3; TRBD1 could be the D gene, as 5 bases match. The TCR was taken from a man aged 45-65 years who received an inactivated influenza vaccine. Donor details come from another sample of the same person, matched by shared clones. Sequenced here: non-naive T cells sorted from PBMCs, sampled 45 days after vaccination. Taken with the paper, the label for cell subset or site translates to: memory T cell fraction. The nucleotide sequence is TGCAGCGTTGAAGTTAAGGGGTCTAGCACAGATACGCAGTATTTT. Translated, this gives CSVEVKGSSTDTQYF.